A selection of T cell receptor beta chains follows, all from one sample in a study of blood T cell repertoires in COVID-19. Repertoires were generated with immunoSEQ multiplex PCR, while TCRdb's copy carries only in-frame clones and drops some. The sample comprises around 62,000 clones, around 90% of which are singletons, and roughly 43% rests with the top ten. Sequencing input: peripheral blood. These receptors originate from a woman aged 55-69 years with COVID-19, enrolled during active disease. CDR3s include the opening cysteine and the closing phenylalanine or tryptophan. D genes are given only for firm matches. The size entry is marked missing in some rows and otherwise reads once, few, many or a size class.

- | few | TRBJ1-3 | TRBV7-9 | CAIPGDSSGGNTIYF | TGTGCCATCCCGGGGGACTCAAGTGGGGGAAACACCATATATTTT
- | - | TRBJ2-1 | TRBV7-2 | CASSLNGGTPRGEQFF | TGTGCCAGCAGCTTAAACGGCGGGACCCCCCGCGGTGAGCAGTTCTTC
- | - | TRBJ1-2 | TRBV6-5 | CASRNQGQSNYGYTF | TGTGCCAGCCGGAACCAGGGGCAGTCTAACTATGGCTACACCTTC
TRBD1 | - | TRBJ1-6 | TRBV28 | CASSMTGVGNSPLHF | TGTGCCAGCAGTATGACAGGGGTGGGCAATTCACCCCTCCACTTT
- | - | TRBJ1-4 | TRBV5-1 | CASSWGREEEKLFF | TGCGCCAGCAGCTGGGGCAGGGAGGAGGAAAAACTGTTTTTT
- | - | TRBJ1-2 | TRBV25-1 | CASSERTNRVQGYTF | TGTGCCAGCAGTGAAAGGACGAACAGGGTGCAAGGCTACACCTTC
TRBD1 | - | TRBJ2-6 | TRBV28 | CASSPQGAGGANVLTF | TGTGCCAGCAGTCCACAGGGGGCGGGTGGGGCCAACGTCCTGACTTTC
- | - | TRBJ2-7 | TRBV5-1 | CASSGGTDYEQYF | TGCGCCAGCAGCGGGGGGACTGATTACGAGCAGTACTTC
- | - | TRBJ1-2 | TRBV19 | CASSTFAYGYTF | TGTGCCTCCTCGACATTTGCGTATGGCTACACCTTC
TRBD1 | - | TRBJ2-3 | TRBV9 | CASSVGQGTTDTQYF | TGTGCCAGCAGCGTCGGACAGGGGACCACAGATACGCAGTATTTT
- | - | TRBJ1-2 | TRBV7-2 | CASSPREDYGYTF | TGTGCCAGCAGCCCCCGTGAGGACTATGGCTACACCTTC
TRBD1 | - | TRBJ2-1 | TRBV6-5 | CASSYQGAQFF | TGTGCCAGCAGTTACCAGGGGGCGCAGTTCTTC
- | few | TRBJ2-7 | TRBV5-1 | CASSLAGDSYEQYF | TGCGCCAGCAGCTTGGCGGGGGACAGTTACGAGCAGTACTTC
TRBD2 | - | TRBJ2-1 | TRBV29-1 | CSPRGVSNEQFF | TGCAGCCCACGGGGGGTTAGTAATGAGCAGTTCTTC
TRBD2 | few | TRBJ2-7 | TRBV5-4 | CASGLSGPYTYEQYF | TGTGCCAGCGGCCTTAGCGGGCCTTATACCTACGAGCAGTACTTC
TRBD1 | - | TRBJ2-1 | TRBV30 | CAWETGEAGQFF | TGTGCCTGGGAGACAGGGGAGGCCGGACAGTTCTTC
TRBD1 | - | TRBJ2-6 | TRBV10-3 | CAISEWTGVSGANVLTF | TGTGCCATCAGTGAGTGGACAGGAGTCTCTGGGGCCAACGTCCTGACTTTC
TRBD1 | once | TRBJ2-3 | TRBV5-5 | CASSLAGQFTDTQYF | TGTGCCAGCAGCTTGGCGGGACAGTTCACAGATACGCAGTATTTT
TRBD2 | - | TRBJ2-1 | TRBV7-7 | CASSLFGGAFDEQFF | TGTGCCAGCAGCTTATTCGGGGGGGCCTTCGATGAGCAGTTCTTC
- | - | TRBJ2-7 | TRBV7-9 | CASSPIKLAGENEQYF | TGTGCCAGCAGCCCAATAAAATTGGCAGGGGAAAACGAGCAGTACTTC
- | - | TRBJ1-2 | TRBV29-1 | CSVGPQWESNYGYTF | TGCAGCGTTGGGCCTCAGTGGGAGTCTAACTATGGCTACACCTTC
- | - | TRBJ1-3 | TRBV30 | CAWGTPGRNTIYF | TGTGCCTGGGGGACCCCGGGGAGGAACACCATATATTTT
TRBD1 | - | TRBJ2-7 | TRBV5-1 | CASSLDRGGFYEQYF | TGCGCCAGCAGCTTGGACAGGGGTGGATTCTACGAGCAGTACTTC
TRBD2 | - | TRBJ2-7 | TRBV14 | CASSVTSGVIYEQYF | TGTGCCAGCAGCGTCACTAGCGGAGTTATCTACGAGCAGTACTTC
TRBD1 | - | TRBJ2-2 | TRBV10-1 | CASSDRGPFTGELFF | TGCGCCAGCAGTGACAGGGGGCCCTTCACCGGGGAGCTGTTTTTT
- | - | TRBJ1-2 | TRBV9 | CASSSRTLTGGYTF | TGTGCCAGCAGCAGCCGGACACTTACAGGGGGCTACACCTTC
TRBD2 | once | TRBJ2-2 | TRBV27 | CASSFSKTSGNTGELFF | TGTGCCAGCAGCTTTTCAAAGACTAGCGGGAACACCGGGGAGCTGTTTTTT
TRBD1 | - | TRBJ1-5 | TRBV18 | CASSPQGQGTFQPQHF | TGTGCCAGCTCACCGCAAGGACAGGGGACTTTTCAGCCCCAGCATTTT
- | once | TRBJ1-3 | TRBV21-1 | CARTDRDRKTIYF | TGTGCCAGGACTGACCGGGACAGGAAAACCATATATTTT
- | once | TRBJ2-7 | TRBV12-5 | CASGSPTYEQYF | TGTGCTAGTGGTTCGCCTACCTACGAGCAGTACTTC
- | - | TRBJ1-1 | TRBV10-3 | CAIKRPNTEAFF | TGTGCCATCAAGCGGCCGAACACTGAAGCTTTCTTT
TRBD1 | - | TRBJ1-2 | TRBV6-5 | CASGTGQLIYGYTF | TGTGCCAGCGGCACGGGACAGTTAATCTATGGCTACACCTTC
- | few | TRBJ2-2 | TRBV11-3 | CASSLEQYTGELFF | TGTGCCAGCAGCTTAGAACAGTACACCGGGGAGCTGTTTTTT
TRBD2 | - | TRBJ2-2 | TRBV3-1/TRBV3-2 | CASSTLAEPGELFF | TGTGCCAGCAGCACACTAGCGGAGCCCGGGGAGCTGTTTTTT
- | - | TRBJ1-5 | TRBV6-6 | CASSPRLDRYSNQPQHF | TGTGCCAGCAGTCCACGCTTGGACAGATATAGCAATCAGCCCCAGCATTTT
- | - | TRBJ1-4 | TRBV7-8 | CASSLNGGKANEKLFF | TGTGCCAGCAGCTTAAATGGAGGAAAAGCTAATGAAAAACTGTTTTTT
TRBD2 | few | TRBJ2-1 | TRBV11-2 | CASSLDPAWSGGLPINEQFF | TGTGCCAGCAGCTTAGACCCCGCTTGGAGCGGGGGACTTCCCATTAATGAGCAGTTCTTC
TRBD1 | - | TRBJ1-6 | TRBV27 | CASRTGTGNSPLHF | TGTGCCAGCAGAACCGGGACAGGAAACTCACCCCTCCACTTT
TRBD1 | - | TRBJ2-7 | TRBV7-2 | CASSSRGHSYEQYF | TGTGCCAGCAGCTCTAGGGGGCATTCCTACGAGCAGTACTTC
- | - | TRBJ1-6 | TRBV7-6 | CASSLKRDSPLHF | TGTGCCAGCAGCTTAAAGAGGGATTCACCCCTCCACTTT
TRBD1 | - | TRBJ1-1 | TRBV3-1/TRBV3-2 | CASSQEQGEAFF | TGTGCCAGCAGCCAAGAACAGGGGGAAGCTTTCTTT
- | - | TRBJ1-3 | TRBV6-5 | CASRNVAAHTIYF | TGTGCCAGCCGTAATGTCGCAGCGCACACCATATATTTT
TRBD1 | - | TRBJ1-3 | TRBV30 | CAWTRPTGAGNTIYF | TGTGCCTGGACCCGCCCGACAGGGGCTGGAAACACCATATATTTT
- | once | TRBJ1-2 | TRBV5-4 | CASSTGQSRGYGYTF | TGTGCCAGCAGCACCGGACAGAGCCGAGGGTATGGCTACACCTTC
- | - | TRBJ1-2 | TRBV10-2 | CASSDVTRGIYGYTF | TGCGCCAGCAGCGATGTTACCCGCGGGATCTATGGCTACACCTTC
- | - | TRBJ1-1 | TRBV9 | CASSAQGTEAFF | TGTGCCAGCAGCGCCCAGGGCACTGAAGCTTTCTTT
- | - | TRBJ2-3 | TRBV4-3 | CASSQVQRRTNTDTQYF | TGCGCCAGCAGCCAAGTTCAGCGGAGAACGAACACAGATACGCAGTATTTT
- | - | TRBJ1-1 | TRBV27 | CASSLGRGTEAFF | TGTGCCAGCAGTTTAGGCAGGGGAACTGAAGCTTTCTTT
TRBD1 | - | TRBJ1-2 | TRBV10-3 | CAISDLGQGGGYTF | TGTGCCATCAGTGACCTCGGACAGGGTGGTGGCTACACCTTC
TRBD1 | - | TRBJ1-1 | TRBV13 | CASSFRDRATEAFF | TGTGCCAGCAGCTTCCGGGACAGGGCCACTGAAGCTTTCTTT
TRBD1 | - | TRBJ1-4 | TRBV19 | CASNDGQGGYEKLFF | TGTGCCAGTAACGACGGACAGGGGGGTTATGAAAAACTGTTTTTT
- | - | TRBJ1-1 | TRBV3-1/TRBV3-2 | CASSQWWGEGRTEAFF | TGTGCCAGCAGCCAATGGTGGGGGGAGGGTCGCACTGAAGCTTTCTTT
- | - | TRBJ2-7 | TRBV18 | CASSPPAGFEQYF | TGTGCCAGCTCACCACCAGCAGGGTTCGAGCAGTACTTC